This note documents a single T cell receptor (beta chain) sequence. They ran version v3.0 of the immunoSEQ assay at survey level. Method: immunoSEQ multiplex PCR; TCRdb's copy keeps in-frame clones and lacks some. The sample contains approximately 31,000 clones, around 97% of which appear only once. The data belong to a study of long-term antiretroviral therapy in people with HIV. The CDR3 is 16 amino acids. Per the germline V gene, CDR1 is SGHNT and CDR2 is YYREEE (reference sequence). The V segment lost 4 bases and the J segment 5 bases; nucleotides outside the gene matches: 13. V and J are TRBV5-4 and TRBJ2-7; 9 nucleotides line up with TRBD1. The source material was unsorted PBMCs, sampled 6.9 years after starting antiretroviral therapy. The clonotype originates from a young man with HIV. For the CDR3, the DNA is TGTGCCAGCAGCCTGACCGGGACAGGGCTTTCGCACGAGCAGTACTTC. Protein product: CASSLTGTGLSHEQYF.